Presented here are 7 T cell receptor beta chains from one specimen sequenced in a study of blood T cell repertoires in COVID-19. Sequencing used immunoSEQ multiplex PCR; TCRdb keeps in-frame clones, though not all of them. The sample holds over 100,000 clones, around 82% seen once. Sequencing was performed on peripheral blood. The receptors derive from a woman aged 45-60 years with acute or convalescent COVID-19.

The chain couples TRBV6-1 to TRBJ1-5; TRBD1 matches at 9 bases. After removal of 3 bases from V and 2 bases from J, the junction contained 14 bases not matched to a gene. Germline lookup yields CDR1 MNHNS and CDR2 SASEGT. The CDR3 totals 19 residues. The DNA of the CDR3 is TGTGCCAGCAGTGAGGGACAGGGACCCCTTCTGGTTGGCAATCAGCCCCAGCATTTT. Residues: CASSEGQGPLLVGNQPQHF.

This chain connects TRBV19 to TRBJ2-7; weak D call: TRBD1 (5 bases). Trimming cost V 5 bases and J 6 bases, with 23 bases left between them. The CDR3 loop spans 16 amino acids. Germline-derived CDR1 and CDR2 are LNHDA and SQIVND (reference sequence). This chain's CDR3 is CASSPLGLLSSGEQYF. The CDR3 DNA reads TGTGCCAGTAGTCCCCTGGGGCTATTAAGTTCGGGCGAGCAGTACTTC.

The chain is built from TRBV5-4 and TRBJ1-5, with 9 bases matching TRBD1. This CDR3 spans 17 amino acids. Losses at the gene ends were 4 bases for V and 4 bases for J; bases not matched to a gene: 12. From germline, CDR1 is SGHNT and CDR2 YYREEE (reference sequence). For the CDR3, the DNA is TGTGCCAGCAGCCCGACTATAACAGGGGGCAAGAATCAGCCCCAGCATTTT. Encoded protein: CASSPTITGGKNQPQHF.

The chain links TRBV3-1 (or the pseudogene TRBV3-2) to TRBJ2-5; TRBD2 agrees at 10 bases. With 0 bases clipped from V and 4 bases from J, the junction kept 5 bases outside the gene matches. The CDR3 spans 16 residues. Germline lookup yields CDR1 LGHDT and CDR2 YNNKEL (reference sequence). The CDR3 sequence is CASSQESGGAGETQYF. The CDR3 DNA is TGTGCCAGCAGCCAAGAAAGCGGGGGGGCCGGAGAGACCCAGTACTTC.

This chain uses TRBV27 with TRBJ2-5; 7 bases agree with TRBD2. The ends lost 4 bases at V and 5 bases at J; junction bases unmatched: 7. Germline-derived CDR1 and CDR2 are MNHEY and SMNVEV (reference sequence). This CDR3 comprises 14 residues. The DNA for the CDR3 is TGTGCCAGCAGTTCCTGGGGGGGGGTTGAGACCCAGTACTTC. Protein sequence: CASSSWGGVETQYF.

The CDR3 loop is CSVVGHRNTEAFF. In DNA form, the CDR3 reads TGCAGCGTTGTCGGACACAGGAACACTGAAGCTTTCTTT. The chain recombines TRBV29-1 with TRBJ1-1, with D maybe TRBD1 (5 bases). The length of the CDR3 is 13 residues. V was cut by 4 bases and J by 1 base, with 10 bases left in between. Germline lookup yields CDR1 SQVTM and CDR2 ANQGSEA.

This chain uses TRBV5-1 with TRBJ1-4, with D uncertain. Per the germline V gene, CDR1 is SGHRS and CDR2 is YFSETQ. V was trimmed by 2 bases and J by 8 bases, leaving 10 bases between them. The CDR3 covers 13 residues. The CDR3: CASSFGEGEKLFF. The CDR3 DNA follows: TGCGCCAGCAGCTTCGGGGAGGGCGAAAAACTGTTTTTT.